Presented here are 21 T cell receptor beta chains from one specimen sequenced in a study of metastatic and nonmetastatic thyroid tumors. TCRdb re-called the PCR reads via MiXCR. The sample shows around 41,000 clones, approximately 15% of them seen only once. Thyroid surgery was performed in patients who had received no treatment beforehand. Sequencing was done on a sample of blood. These receptors came from a female donor with papillary thyroid cancer or a benign thyroid nodule (not recorded which). Some clones in this sample may be carry-over from other donors' samples.

The J gene is TRBJ2-5, the V gene TRBV6-1; 11 nucleotides agree with TRBD2. Germline V lookup: CDR1 MNHNS, CDR2 SASEGT. The V and J ends lost 4 bases and 4 bases, in that order; junction bases with no gene match: 5. This CDR3 has 15 residues. CDR3: CASSVLGTSGETQYF. CDR3 nucleotides: TGTGCCAGCAGTGTCCTCGGGACTAGCGGAGAGACCCAGTACTTC.

The chain joins TRBV12-3 or TRBV12-4 to TRBJ1-2; the D is unclear. This CDR3 contains 16 residues. Trimming shortened V by 0 bases and J by 2 bases, and 13 bases separated the two germline ends. The CDR3 is CASSLAPPGVNYGYTF. Here the CDR3 DNA reads TGTGCCAGCAGTTTAGCCCCCCCTGGGGTGAACTATGGCTACACCTTC.

This clone was counted many times. The J gene is TRBJ1-2, the V gene TRBV5-1, with unresolved D. Per germline, CDR1 SGHRS and CDR2 YFSETQ. The CDR3 length is 12 residues. The V end was cut by 0 bases, the J end by 8 bases, with 8 bases between. The CDR3 DNA reads as TGCGCCAGCAGCTTGGACGGGAGCGGCTACACCTTC. It codes for CASSLDGSGYTF.

V gene TRBV5-1 combines with J gene TRBJ1-2, with TRBD1 matching 7 bases. J was trimmed by 5 bases and V by 4 bases; bases with no gene match: 14. CDR1 and CDR2 from the germline V gene are SGHRS and YFSETQ. The CDR3 consists of 16 residues. CDR3 sequence reads: CASSPQGQTKGYGYTF. The CDR3 DNA reads TGCGCCAGCAGCCCCCAGGGACAGACGAAAGGTTATGGCTACACCTTC.

This clone was observed many times. The chain recombines TRBV30 with TRBJ1-1; D unclear. CDR3 length: 13 residues. Germline lookup yields CDR1 GTSNPN and CDR2 SVGIG (reference sequence). V was shortened by 2 bases and J by 5 bases, with 12 bases between the two germline ends. The DNA of the CDR3 is TGTGCCTGGAGTTTCACTAAAGGGACTGAAGCTTTCTTT. Its protein is CAWSFTKGTEAFF.

This clone has at least ten counts. The chain couples TRBV27 to TRBJ2-2; possibly TRBD1 for D (7 bases). The germline gives CDR1 MNHEY, CDR2 SMNVEV (reference sequence). The CDR3 length is 16 residues. With 0 bases removed from V and 6 bases from J, the gap between germline ends came to 14 bases. CDR3 protein: CASSLSEGAVAGELFF. In DNA form, the CDR3 reads TGTGCCAGCAGTTTATCGGAGGGGGCGGTGGCCGGGGAGCTGTTTTTT.

This rearrangement joins TRBV15 to TRBJ2-7, with 8 bases that match TRBD2. The CDR3 sequence is 15 residues long. CDR1 and CDR2 (germline): LNHNV, YYDKDF (reference sequence). Trimming removed 0 bases from V and 2 bases from J; junction bases left unmatched: 3. Here the CDR3 reads CATSRELAETYEQYF. The DNA of the CDR3 is TGTGCCACCAGCAGAGAACTAGCGGAGACCTACGAGCAGTACTTC.

By frequency in the sample, this clone is medium-sized. The rearrangement links TRBV6-1 to TRBJ2-7; a weak D match, TRBD1 (6 bases). V shed 5 bases and J shed 0 bases, with 17 bases lying between them. Germline values: CDR1 MNHNS, CDR2 SASEGT. CDR3 length equals 16 residues. Written as DNA, the CDR3 is TGTGCCAGCAGTCCCCGGACCGGGACACCCTCCTACGAGCAGTACTTC. Translating it yields CASSPRTGTPSYEQYF.

V usage is TRBV19 and J usage is TRBJ2-2, with TRBD1 as a possible D gene (5 bases). CDR3 size: 11 residues. CDR1 and CDR2 from the germline V gene are LNHDA and SQIVND (reference sequence). With 7 bases removed from V and 12 bases from J, the gap between germline ends came to 12 bases. CDR3 amino acids: CASMDTGKLFF. DNA for the CDR3: TGTGCCAGTATGGACACCGGTAAGCTGTTTTTT. Full variable domain (missing parts from reference TRBV19 and TRBJ2-2): DGGITQSPKYLFRKEGQNVTLSCEQNLNHDAMYWYRQDPGQGLRLIYYSQIVNDFQKGDIAEGYSVSREKKESFPLTVTSAQKNPTAFYLCASMDTGKLFFGEGSRLTVL.

V is TRBV12-3 or TRBV12-4 and J is TRBJ1-2; possible D gene TRBD1, 5 bases. The CDR3 runs 13 residues. Trimming pared 3 bases from V and 4 bases from J, leaving 9 bases between. This CDR3 reads CASSLTVSYGYTF. CDR3 coding DNA: TGTGCCAGCAGTTTGACAGTATCCTATGGCTACACCTTC.

V usage is TRBV5-1 and J usage is TRBJ1-6, with TRBD1 matching 7 bases. Germline lookup yields CDR1 SGHRS and CDR2 YFSETQ. The CDR3 spans 15 residues. V shed 4 bases, J shed 9 bases, and the junction held 10 bases outside the gene matches. The DNA for the CDR3 is TGCGCCAGCAGCCAATTACAGGGGAAAGGTTCACCCCTCCACTTT. It encodes CASSQLQGKGSPLHF.

By frequency in the sample, this clone is medium-sized (0.01 to 0.1%). The chain uses TRBV6-5 and TRBJ1-3, with 7 bases that match TRBD1. CDR1 and CDR2 (germline): MNHEY, SVGAGI. The J segment lost 7 bases and the V segment lost 0 bases, leaving 9 bases of the junction unmatched. This CDR3 has 16 residues. CDR3 nucleotides: TGTGCCAGCAGTTACTCGTTACAGGGGACTACGAACACCATATATTTT. Its translation is CASSYSLQGTTNTIYF.

This clone occurred many times. The V gene is TRBV6-1, the J gene TRBJ2-5; 16 nucleotides match TRBD2. CDR3 size: 19 residues. Germline loops: CDR1 MNHNS, CDR2 SASEGT. The V segment lost 4 bases and the J segment 5 bases; nucleotides outside the gene matches: 13. Here the CDR3 DNA reads TGTGCCAGCAGTGGCTGGGGACTAGCGGGAGGGGCCGGTGTCGAGACCCAGTACTTC. Protein: CASSGWGLAGGAGVETQYF.

This clone was observed a few times. The chain has TRBV5-5 and TRBJ1-1; D perhaps matches TRBD1 (5 bases). The germline V gene encodes CDR1 SGHKS and CDR2 YYEKEE (reference sequence). V lost 0 bases, J lost 1 base, and 10 bases lay in between. The CDR3 is made up of 15 amino acids. The CDR3 here is CASSLGGSTNTEAFF. The DNA for the CDR3 is TGTGCCAGCAGCTTGGGGGGCAGTACGAACACTGAAGCTTTCTTT.

This clone was counted at least ten times. The V and J genes are TRBV2 and TRBJ1-5; 10 bases are shared with TRBD1. The CDR3 consists of 14 residues. Trimming at V came to 6 bases and at J to 6 bases, leaving 5 bases not matched to a gene. Germline lookup yields CDR1 SNHLY and CDR2 FYNNEI. CDR3 in DNA: TGTGCCAGCAGGGGACAGGGGAACGGTCAGCCCCAGCATTTT. Its protein product is CASRGQGNGQPQHF.

This clone has at least ten counts. This chain links TRBV30 with TRBJ2-5; TRBD2 matches at 8 bases. V shed 3 bases and J 5 bases; nucleotides not matched to a gene: 17. The CDR3 spans 17 residues. CDR1 and CDR2 from the germline V gene are GTSNPN and SVGIG (reference sequence). This CDR3 reads CAWRESGRAGGTETQYF. CDR3 nucleotide sequence: TGTGCCTGGAGAGAGAGCGGGAGAGCGGGCGGGACTGAGACCCAGTACTTC.

As regards this clone: One junction end disagrees with the germline gene, perhaps due to a read error. The chain carries TRBV6-1 and TRBJ1-1; D remains unclear. Germline V gene data show CDR1 as MNHNS and CDR2 as SASEGT. The CDR3 contains 16 residues. The chain's CDR3 is CASSEFNIKMSTEAIF. The CDR3 DNA reads TGTGCCAGCAGTGAATTCAACATCAAGATGAGCACTGAAGCTATCTTT.

Ten or more counts support this clone. J is TRBJ2-7 and V is TRBV20-1; 12 bases match TRBD2. V lost 3 bases, J lost 4 bases, and 4 bases stayed unmatched. This CDR3 region has 14 residues. Per the germline V gene, CDR1 is DFQATT and CDR2 is SNEGSKA (reference sequence). Here the CDR3 DNA reads TGCAGTGCTAGTCGAACTAGCGGGAGGTACGAGCAGTACTTC. Its protein is CSASRTSGRYEQYF.

This clone showed up many times. The CDR3 ends on some other residue instead of the conserved phenylalanine or tryptophan, so this is likely a read error. The chain recombines TRBV11-2 with TRBJ2-7; 7 bases are a match to TRBD2. From germline, CDR1 is SGHAT and CDR2 FQNNGV. This CDR3 has 14 amino acids. V dropped 3 bases and J dropped 6; count of bases not matched to a gene: 8. The CDR3 is CASSFGLEIGEQYL. The CDR3 DNA follows: TGTGCCAGCAGCTTTGGACTAGAGATAGGCGAGCAGTACCTC.

In this sample, this clone turned up many times. The chain carries TRBV6-2 or TRBV6-3 and TRBJ1-5; 10 bases line up with TRBD1. The V gene's germline CDR1 is MNHEY and CDR2 SVGEGT. This CDR3 contains 18 residues. J was trimmed by 2 bases and V by 4 bases; bases with no gene match: 11. CDR3 coding DNA: TGTGCCAGCAGTTTCTATTTGGGACAGGGGTTAGGCAATCAGCCCCAGCATTTT. Translated, it gives CASSFYLGQGLGNQPQHF.

As regards this clone: The junction does not match germline at one end; this may be a read error. The rearrangement links TRBV19 to TRBJ2-1; no firm D call. This CDR3 is 12 amino acids long. CDR1 is LNHDA and CDR2 is SQIVND in the germline V gene (reference sequence). CDR3 region: CASSPSVHEQFF. CDR3 in DNA: TGTGCAAGTAGTCCCAGTGTGCATGAGCAGTTCTTC.